These 18 T cell receptor beta chains were all obtained from the same sample, sequenced in a study of T cell responses to AZD1222 COVID-19 vaccine. Assay used: immunoSEQ multiplex PCR; TCRdb lists only in-frame clones, some missing. The repertoire holds some 100,000 clones, with 85% to 90% as singletons. The material was peripheral blood, obtained on day 0 of AZD1222 vaccination. The receptors originated from an adult in good health.

Comments on this clone: The germline gene is not matched at one end of the junction; a read error may be the cause. V is TRBV7-7 and J is TRBJ2-5; D may be TRBD2 (6 bases). Per germline, CDR1 SSHAT and CDR2 FNYEAQ (reference sequence). This CDR3 has 13 amino acids. In DNA, the CDR3 is TGTGCTAGCAGCTTACAGGCGGGGGAGACCCAGTACTTC. This codes for CASSLQAGETQYF.

This chain links TRBV5-1 with TRBJ2-6, with TRBD1 as a possible D gene (6 bases). From germline, CDR1 is SGHRS and CDR2 YFSETQ. Trimming took 7 bases from V and 1 from J, leaving 15 bases between them. This CDR3 comprises 16 residues. CDR3 residues: CASSPGHTSGANVLTF. In nucleotides, the CDR3 is TGCGCCAGCTCTCCGGGACACACATCTGGGGCCAACGTCCTGACTTTC.

The rearrangement uses TRBV5-1 and TRBJ2-7; D is ambiguous. The CDR3 runs 12 residues. Germline CDR1 SGHRS, CDR2 YFSETQ. V was shortened by 0 bases and J by 4 bases, with 5 bases between the two germline ends. The CDR3 sequence is CASSLEGYEQYF. The CDR3 region has the DNA TGCGCCAGCAGCTTGGAGGGTTACGAGCAGTACTTC.

The gene calls are TRBV27 and TRBJ1-1; D call uncertain. The CDR3 contains 13 residues. Trimming shortened V by 6 bases and J by 1 base, and 9 bases separated the two germline ends. Germline V gene sequence: CDR1 MNHEY, CDR2 SMNVEV (reference sequence). The CDR3 DNA follows: TGTGCCAGCAGCCCCGGACGGAACACTGAAGCTTTCTTT. Encoded protein: CASSPGRNTEAFF.

The CDR3 coding sequence is TGTGCCAGCAGGGACAGCAGCACAGATACGCAGTATTTT. Translated: CASRDSSTDTQYF. The chain links TRBV6-6 to TRBJ2-3; tentatively, D is TRBD1 (6 bases). The germline gives CDR1 MNHNY, CDR2 SVGAGI (reference sequence). Trimming pared 6 bases from V and 0 bases from J, leaving 7 bases between. The CDR3 has 13 residues.

The chain has TRBV2 and TRBJ2-7; 8 nucleotides match TRBD2. Germline loops: CDR1 SNHLY, CDR2 FYNNEI. V was pared by 3 bases and J by 5 bases, with 9 bases of the junction left unmatched. The CDR3 is 15 residues long. The CDR3, as DNA: TGTGCCAGCAGTGAGGTAGCGGGGAGCAGTAACGAGCAGTACTTC. Translation: CASSEVAGSSNEQYF.

The chain recombines TRBV2 with TRBJ2-1, with 10 bases matching TRBD2. This CDR3 has 15 amino acids. In germline, CDR1 is SNHLY, CDR2 FYNNEI. The J segment lost 8 bases and the V segment lost 7 bases, leaving 11 bases of the junction unmatched. In DNA, the CDR3 is TGTGCCAGCAAGGGGCTAGCGGGAGTATTCCATGAGCAGTTCTTC. Translation gives CASKGLAGVFHEQFF.

The chain recombines TRBV5-1 with TRBJ1-4; D gene uncertain. CDR1 and CDR2 from the germline V gene are SGHRS and YFSETQ. The CDR3 has 14 amino acids. V gave up 6 bases and J gave up 2 bases, with 11 bases separating them. The CDR3 DNA is TGCGCCAGCACCTCGGACGGGACTAATGAAAAACTGTTTTTT. Amino acids: CASTSDGTNEKLFF.

The V gene is TRBV3-1 (or the pseudogene TRBV3-2), the J gene TRBJ1-6, with D maybe TRBD1 (5 bases). This CDR3 spans 17 amino acids. Deletions cut 0 bases from V and 7 bases from J, with 16 bases between. Germline-derived CDR1 and CDR2 are LGHDT and YNNKEL (reference sequence). This CDR3 is CASSQERGTAPNSPLHF. The CDR3 coding sequence is TGTGCCAGCAGCCAAGAACGGGGGACTGCCCCGAATTCACCCCTCCACTTT.

V usage is TRBV6-5 and J usage is TRBJ1-5; no firm D call. The CDR3 is 14 residues long. Trimming removed 6 bases from V and 1 base from J, with 10 bases in between. Germline V gene lookup returns CDR1 MNHEY and CDR2 SVGAGI. CDR3 loop: CASRALRSNQPQHF. For the CDR3, the DNA is TGTGCCAGCAGGGCCCTGCGAAGCAATCAGCCCCAGCATTTT.

A single count supports this clone. The rearrangement joins TRBV19 to TRBJ2-6; no clear D gene. Germline V gene lookup returns CDR1 LNHDA and CDR2 SQIVND (reference sequence). Trimming took off 7 bases at V and 1 base at J, with 14 bases between the two ends. The CDR3 runs to 16 residues. CDR3 amino acids: CASTPLGESGANVLTF. In DNA form, the CDR3 reads TGTGCCAGTACCCCCCTAGGAGAGTCTGGGGCCAACGTCCTGACTTTC.

The chain combines TRBV5-1 with TRBJ1-3; 8 positions match TRBD1. CDR3 length: 14 residues. J gave up 4 bases and V 4 bases, and 4 bases lay outside the gene matches. CDR1 is SGHRS and CDR2 is YFSETQ in the germline V gene. The CDR3 DNA follows: TGCGCCAGCAGCGCGACAGGGGACGGAAACACCATATATTTT. It encodes CASSATGDGNTIYF.

The J gene is TRBJ2-7, the V gene TRBV5-4; the D is unclear. Germline V CDR1 and CDR2: SGHNT, YYREEE (reference sequence). V was clipped by 1 base and J by 5 bases, with 13 bases between them. This CDR3 spans 14 amino acids. The CDR3 region is CASSLRTTRDEQYF. CDR3 nucleotide sequence: TGTGCCAGCAGCTTGAGGACCACCCGGGACGAGCAGTACTTC.

The chain combines TRBV29-1 with TRBJ1-1; weak D call: TRBD1 (6 bases). CDR1 and CDR2 (germline): SQVTM, ANQGSEA. Trimming stripped 6 bases from V and 2 bases from J, with 16 bases between. CDR3 length: 14 residues. CDR3 coding DNA: TGCAGCGTCCGAATGACGGGGGCCAACACTGAAGCTTTCTTT. Its protein is CSVRMTGANTEAFF.

This chain links TRBV5-1 with TRBJ1-1, with D possibly being TRBD1 (5 bases). The CDR3 sequence is 13 residues long. V lost 3 bases to trimming and J lost 6 bases, with 12 bases between them. Germline CDR1 is SGHRS and CDR2 is YFSETQ. CDR3 loop: CASSYSRGAEAFF. CDR3 in DNA: TGCGCCAGCAGCTACAGCCGGGGGGCTGAAGCTTTCTTT.

The V and J genes are TRBV5-1 and TRBJ2-7, with 10 bases matching TRBD1. Germline CDR1 and CDR2: SGHRS and YFSETQ. The CDR3 covers 17 residues. Losses at the gene ends were 0 bases for V and 5 bases for J; bases not matched to a gene: 11. This CDR3 is CASSLAWSGQGIHEQYF. In DNA form, the CDR3 reads TGCGCCAGCAGCTTGGCCTGGTCGGGACAGGGGATTCACGAGCAGTACTTC.

This chain joins TRBV19 and TRBJ2-5; possible D gene TRBD2, 5 bases. CDR3 length equals 17 residues. From germline, CDR1 is LNHDA and CDR2 SQIVND (reference sequence). The ends were cut back, 4 bases at V and 4 bases at J, with 22 bases in the middle. The CDR3 loop is CASSTAPTTRSGETQYF. The CDR3 DNA sequence: TGTGCCAGTAGTACAGCCCCGACTACCCGATCAGGAGAGACCCAGTACTTC.

CDR3 DNA: TGTGCTAGCGCGTGGTACTACGAGCAGTACTTC. It translates to CASAWYYEQYF. This sequence joins TRBV7-2 and TRBJ2-7, with D maybe TRBD2 (5 bases). The CDR3 is 11 residues long. Germline loops: CDR1 SGHTA, CDR2 FQGNSA.